This TCR beta chain was sequenced during a study of T-cell memory formation after mild COVID-19. Per germline, CDR1 MNHEY and CDR2 SVGEGT. The CDR3 runs to 13 residues. The trim removed 5 bases at V and 6 bases at J, leaving 5 bases unmatched. TCRdb used MiXCR to reprocess the 5' RACE reads, holding one entry per CDR3 protein. This table holds some 210,000 distinct CDR3 sequences, 15% to 20% found once. Material for sequencing was PBMCs or a T cell subset sorted from them (not recorded which). The sequence was obtained from an adult woman who had mild COVID-19 (a few samples of this study predate the infection). Cell type and time point are not known. The chain carries TRBV6-2 or TRBV6-3 and TRBJ2-5; TRBD1 aligns across 8 bases. Here the CDR3 DNA reads TGTGCCAGCAGTGAGGACAGGGCCAAGACCCAGTACTTC. Encoded protein: CASSEDRAKTQYF.